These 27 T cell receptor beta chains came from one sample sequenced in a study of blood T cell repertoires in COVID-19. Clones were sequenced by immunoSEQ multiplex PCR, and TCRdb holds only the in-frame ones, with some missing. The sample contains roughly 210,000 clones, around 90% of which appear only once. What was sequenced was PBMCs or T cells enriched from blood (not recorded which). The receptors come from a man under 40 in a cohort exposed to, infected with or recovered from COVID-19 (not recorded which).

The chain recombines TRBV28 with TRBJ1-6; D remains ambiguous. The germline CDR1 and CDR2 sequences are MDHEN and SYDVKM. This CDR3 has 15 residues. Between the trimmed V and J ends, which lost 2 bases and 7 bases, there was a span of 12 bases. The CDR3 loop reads CASSLPPAGNSPLHF. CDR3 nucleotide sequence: TGTGCCAGCAGTTTACCCCCCGCAGGCAATTCACCCCTCCACTTT.

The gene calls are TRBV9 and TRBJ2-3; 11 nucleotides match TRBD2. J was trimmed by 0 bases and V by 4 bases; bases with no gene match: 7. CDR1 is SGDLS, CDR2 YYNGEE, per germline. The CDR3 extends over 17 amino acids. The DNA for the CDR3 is TGTGCCAGCAGCTGGAGGACTAGCGGGCCCAGCACAGATACGCAGTATTTT. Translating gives CASSWRTSGPSTDTQYF.

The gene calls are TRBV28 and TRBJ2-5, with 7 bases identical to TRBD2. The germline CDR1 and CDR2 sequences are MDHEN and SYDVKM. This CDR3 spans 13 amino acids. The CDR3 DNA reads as TGTGGAAGCAGGCCTAGCGGACAAGAGACCCAGTACTTC. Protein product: CGSRPSGQETQYF.

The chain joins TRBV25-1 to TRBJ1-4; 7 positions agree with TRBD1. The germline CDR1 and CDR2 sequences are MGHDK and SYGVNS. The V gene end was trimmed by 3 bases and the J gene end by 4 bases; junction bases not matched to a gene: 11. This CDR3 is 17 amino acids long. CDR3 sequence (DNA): TGTGCCAGCAGTGAGCGGGATCGGACAGGTCATAATGAAAAACTGTTTTTT. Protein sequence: CASSERDRTGHNEKLFF.

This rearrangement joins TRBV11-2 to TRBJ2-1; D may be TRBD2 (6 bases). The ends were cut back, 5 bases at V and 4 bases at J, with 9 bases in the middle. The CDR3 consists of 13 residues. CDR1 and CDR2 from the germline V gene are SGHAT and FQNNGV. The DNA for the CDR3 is TGTGCCAGCAGCACCGGGACTTACAATGAGCAGTTCTTC. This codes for CASSTGTYNEQFF.

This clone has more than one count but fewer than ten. The DNA for the CDR3 is TGTGCCAGCAGTGAAGAGGGAGGGAAGGATCAGCCCCAGCATTTT. The encoded protein is CASSEEGGKDQPQHF. This rearrangement joins TRBV2 to TRBJ1-5; D is unresolved. This CDR3 spans 15 amino acids. CDR1 and CDR2 (germline): SNHLY, FYNNEI. Trimming took 1 base from V and 5 from J, leaving 12 bases between them. The whole variable domain, filled in from reference TRBV2 and TRBJ1-5, reads EPEVTQTPSHQVTQMGQEVILRCVPISNHLYFYWYRQILGQKVEFLVSFYNNEISEKSEIFDDQFSVERPDGSNFTLKIRSTKLEDSAMYFCASSEEGGKDQPQHFGDGTRLSIL.

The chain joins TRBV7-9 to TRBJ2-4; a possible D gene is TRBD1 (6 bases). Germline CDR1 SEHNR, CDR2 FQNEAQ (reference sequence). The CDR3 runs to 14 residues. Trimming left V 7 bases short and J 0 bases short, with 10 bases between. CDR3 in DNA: TGTGCCAGCACCAAACAGGGAGCCAAAAACATTCAGTACTTC. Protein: CASTKQGAKNIQYF.

In nucleotides, the CDR3 is TGTGCCAGCAGTTACTCCGGGGGAGGCGGCTCAGATACGCAGTATTTT. This codes for CASSYSGGGGSDTQYF. V gene TRBV6-2 or TRBV6-3 combines with J gene TRBJ2-3, with a tentative D call TRBD2 (6 bases). Germline-derived CDR1 and CDR2 are MNHEY and SVGEGT. The V gene lost 0 bases and the J gene lost 4 bases, with 14 bases spanning the gap. The CDR3 sequence is 16 residues long.

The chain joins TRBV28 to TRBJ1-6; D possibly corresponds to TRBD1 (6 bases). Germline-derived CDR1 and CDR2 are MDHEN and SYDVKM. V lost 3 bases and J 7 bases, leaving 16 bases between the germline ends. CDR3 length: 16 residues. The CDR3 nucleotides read TGTGCCAGCAGTTTTTCACAGGGTAGGAGGAATTCACCCCTCCACTTT. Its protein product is CASSFSQGRRNSPLHF.

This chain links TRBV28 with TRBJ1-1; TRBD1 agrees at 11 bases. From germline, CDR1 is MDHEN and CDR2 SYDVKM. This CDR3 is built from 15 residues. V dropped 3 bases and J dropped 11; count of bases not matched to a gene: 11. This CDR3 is CASSFGDRGEAEAFF. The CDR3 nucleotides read TGTGCCAGCAGTTTCGGGGACAGGGGGGAAGCGGAGGCTTTCTTT.

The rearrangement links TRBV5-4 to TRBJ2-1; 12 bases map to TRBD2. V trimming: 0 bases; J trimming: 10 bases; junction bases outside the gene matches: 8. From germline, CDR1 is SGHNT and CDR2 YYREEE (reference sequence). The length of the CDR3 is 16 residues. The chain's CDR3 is CASSLGLAGARGEQFF. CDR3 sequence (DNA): TGTGCCAGCAGCTTGGGACTAGCGGGAGCCCGTGGAGAGCAGTTCTTC.

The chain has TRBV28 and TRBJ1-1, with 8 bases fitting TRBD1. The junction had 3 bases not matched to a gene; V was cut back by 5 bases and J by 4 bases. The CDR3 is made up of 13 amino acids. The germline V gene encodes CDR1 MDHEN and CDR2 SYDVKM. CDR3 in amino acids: CASSVQGATEAFF. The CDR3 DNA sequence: TGTGCCAGCAGTGTCCAGGGGGCCACTGAAGCTTTCTTT.

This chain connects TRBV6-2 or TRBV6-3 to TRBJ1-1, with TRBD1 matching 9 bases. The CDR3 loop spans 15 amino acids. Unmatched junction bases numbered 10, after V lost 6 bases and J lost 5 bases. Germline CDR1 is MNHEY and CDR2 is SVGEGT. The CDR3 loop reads CASSRPGQGTTEAFF. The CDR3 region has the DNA TGTGCCAGCAGCAGACCAGGACAGGGGACGACTGAAGCTTTCTTT.

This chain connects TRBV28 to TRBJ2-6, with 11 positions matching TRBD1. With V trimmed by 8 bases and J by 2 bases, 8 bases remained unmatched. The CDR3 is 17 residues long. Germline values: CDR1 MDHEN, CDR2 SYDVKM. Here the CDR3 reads CASLDGQGATGANVLTF. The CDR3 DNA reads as TGTGCCAGCTTAGACGGACAGGGGGCGACTGGGGCCAACGTCCTGACTTTC.

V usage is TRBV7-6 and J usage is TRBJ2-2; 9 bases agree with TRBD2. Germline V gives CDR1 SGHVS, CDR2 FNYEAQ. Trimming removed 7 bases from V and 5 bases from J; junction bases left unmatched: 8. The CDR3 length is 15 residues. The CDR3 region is CASTRLAVETGELFF. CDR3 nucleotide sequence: TGTGCCAGCACCCGACTAGCGGTCGAAACCGGGGAGCTGTTTTTT.

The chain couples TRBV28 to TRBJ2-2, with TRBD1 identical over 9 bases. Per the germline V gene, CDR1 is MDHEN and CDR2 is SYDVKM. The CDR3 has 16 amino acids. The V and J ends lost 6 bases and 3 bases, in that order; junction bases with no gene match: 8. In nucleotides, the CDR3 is TGTGCCAGCAGCGGAATGGGACAGGGCTACACCGGGGAGCTGTTTTTT. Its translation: CASSGMGQGYTGELFF.

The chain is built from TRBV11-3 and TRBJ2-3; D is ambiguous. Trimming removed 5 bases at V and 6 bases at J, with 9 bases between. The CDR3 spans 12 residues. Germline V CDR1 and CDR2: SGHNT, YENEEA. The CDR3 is CASSRGPDTQYF. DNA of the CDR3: TGTGCCAGCAGCCGAGGCCCCGATACGCAGTATTTT.

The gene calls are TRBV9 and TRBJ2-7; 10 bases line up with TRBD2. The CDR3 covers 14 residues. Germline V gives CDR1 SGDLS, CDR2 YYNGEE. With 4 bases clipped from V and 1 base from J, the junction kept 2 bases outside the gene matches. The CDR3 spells CASSPGLASYEQYF. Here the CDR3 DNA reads TGTGCCAGCAGCCCGGGACTAGCGTCCTACGAGCAGTACTTC. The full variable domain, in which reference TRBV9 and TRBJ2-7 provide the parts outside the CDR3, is DSGVTQTPKHLITATGQRVTLRCSPRSGDLSVYWYQQSLDQGLQFLIQYYNGEERAKGNILERFSAQQFPDLHSELNLSSLELGDSALYFCASSPGLASYEQYFGPGTRLTVT.

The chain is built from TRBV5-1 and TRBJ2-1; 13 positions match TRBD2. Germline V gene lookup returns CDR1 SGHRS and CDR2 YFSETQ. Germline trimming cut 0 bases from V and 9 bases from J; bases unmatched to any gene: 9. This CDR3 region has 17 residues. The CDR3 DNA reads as TGCGCCAGCAGCTTGGAACTAGCGGGAGGGAGATGGGGTGAGCAGTTCTTC. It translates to CASSLELAGGRWGEQFF. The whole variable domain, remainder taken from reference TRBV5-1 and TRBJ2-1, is KAGVTQTPRYLIKTRGQQVTLSCSPISGHRSVSWYQQTPGQGLQFLFEYFSETQRNKGNFPGRFSGRQFSNSRSEMNVSTLELGDSALYLCASSLELAGGRWGEQFFGPGTRLTVL.

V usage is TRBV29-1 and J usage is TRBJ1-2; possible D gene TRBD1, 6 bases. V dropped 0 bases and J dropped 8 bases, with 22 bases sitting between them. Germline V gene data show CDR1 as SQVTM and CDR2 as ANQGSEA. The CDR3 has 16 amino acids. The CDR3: CSVEDLPGSQGRGYTF. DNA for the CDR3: TGCAGCGTTGAAGATCTTCCGGGCTCGCAGGGGCGAGGCTACACCTTC. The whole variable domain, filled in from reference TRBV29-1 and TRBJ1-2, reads SAVISQKPSRDICQRGTSLTIQCQVDSQVTMMFWYRQQPGQSLTLIATANQGSEATYESGFVIDKFPISRPNLTFSTLTVSNMSPEDSSIYLCSVEDLPGSQGRGYTFGSGTRLTVV.

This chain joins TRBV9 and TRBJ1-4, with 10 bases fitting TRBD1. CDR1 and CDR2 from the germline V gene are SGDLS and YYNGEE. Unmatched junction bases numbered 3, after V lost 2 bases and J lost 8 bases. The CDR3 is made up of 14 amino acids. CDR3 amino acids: CASSVPGQGEKLFF. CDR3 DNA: TGTGCCAGCAGCGTTCCGGGACAGGGGGAAAAACTGTTTTTT.

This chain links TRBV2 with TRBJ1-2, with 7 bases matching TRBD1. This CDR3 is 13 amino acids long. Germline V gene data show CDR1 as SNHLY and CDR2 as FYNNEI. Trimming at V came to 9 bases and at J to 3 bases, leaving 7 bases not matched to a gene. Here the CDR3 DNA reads TGTGCCAGGCGGGACAGTTGGGACTATGGCTACACCTTC. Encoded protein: CARRDSWDYGYTF.

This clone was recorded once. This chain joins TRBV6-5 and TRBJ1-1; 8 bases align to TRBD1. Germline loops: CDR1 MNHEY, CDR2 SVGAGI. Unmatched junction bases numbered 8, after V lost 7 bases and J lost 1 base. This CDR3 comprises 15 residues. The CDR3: CASNRQGAGNTEAFF. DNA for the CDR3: TGTGCCAGCAACCGCCAGGGGGCCGGGAACACTGAAGCTTTCTTT.

The CDR3, as DNA: TGTGCCAGCAGTTTTATTATAAGGGGCAATTCACCCCTCCACTTT. Its protein is CASSFIIRGNSPLHF. The chain links TRBV27 to TRBJ1-6; tentatively, D is TRBD1 (5 bases). The CDR3 consists of 15 residues. V lost 3 bases and J 7 bases, leaving 13 bases between the germline ends. CDR1 is MNHEY and CDR2 is SMNVEV in the germline V gene (reference sequence).

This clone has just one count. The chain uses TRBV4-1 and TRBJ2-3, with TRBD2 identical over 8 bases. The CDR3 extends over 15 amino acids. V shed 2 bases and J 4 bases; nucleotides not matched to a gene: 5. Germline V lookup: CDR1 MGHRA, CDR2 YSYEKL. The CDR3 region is CASSQLGLASDTQYF. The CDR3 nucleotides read TGCGCCAGCAGCCAACTCGGACTAGCATCAGATACGCAGTATTTT.

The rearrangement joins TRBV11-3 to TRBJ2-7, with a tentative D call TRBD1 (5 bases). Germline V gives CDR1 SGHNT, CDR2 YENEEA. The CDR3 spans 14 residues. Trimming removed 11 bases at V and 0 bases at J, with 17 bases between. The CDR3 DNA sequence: TGTGCCTTCACGGACAAGGCCAGCTCCTACGAGCAGTACTTC. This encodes CAFTDKASSYEQYF.

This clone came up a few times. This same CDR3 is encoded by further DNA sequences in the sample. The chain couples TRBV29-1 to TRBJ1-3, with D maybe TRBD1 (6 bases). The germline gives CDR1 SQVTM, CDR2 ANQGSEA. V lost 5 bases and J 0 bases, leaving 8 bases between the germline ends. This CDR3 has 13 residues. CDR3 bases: TGCAGCGTTAGCAGGGGCTCTGGAAACACCATATATTTT. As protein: CSVSRGSGNTIYF.